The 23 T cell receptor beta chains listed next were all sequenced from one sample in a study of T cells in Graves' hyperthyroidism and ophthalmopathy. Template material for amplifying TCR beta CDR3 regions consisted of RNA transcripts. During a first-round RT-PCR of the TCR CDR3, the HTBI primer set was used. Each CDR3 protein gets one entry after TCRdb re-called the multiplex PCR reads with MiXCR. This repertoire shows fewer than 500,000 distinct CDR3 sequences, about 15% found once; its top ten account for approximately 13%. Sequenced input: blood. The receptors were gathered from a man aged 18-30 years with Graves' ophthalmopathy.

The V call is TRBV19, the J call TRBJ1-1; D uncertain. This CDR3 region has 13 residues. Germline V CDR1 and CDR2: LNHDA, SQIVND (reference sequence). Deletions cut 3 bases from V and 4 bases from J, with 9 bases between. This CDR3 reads CASSIDKSTEAFF. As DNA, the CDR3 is TGTGCCAGTAGTATCGACAAATCCACTGAAGCTTTCTTT.

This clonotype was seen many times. CDR3 loop: CASSWRQGSNEQFF. The CDR3 nucleotides are TGTGCCAGCAGCTGGCGCCAGGGATCCAATGAGCAGTTCTTC. The J gene is TRBJ2-1, the V gene TRBV5-4, with D tentatively TRBD1 (5 bases). Trimming took off 3 bases at V and 6 bases at J, with 13 bases between the two ends. Germline lookup yields CDR1 SGHNT and CDR2 YYREEE (reference sequence). CDR3 length equals 14 residues.

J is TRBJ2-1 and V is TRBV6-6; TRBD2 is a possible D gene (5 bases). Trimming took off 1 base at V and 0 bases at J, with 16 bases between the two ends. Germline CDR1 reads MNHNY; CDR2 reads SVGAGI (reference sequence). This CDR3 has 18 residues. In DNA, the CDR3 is TGTGCCAGCAGTTACTATCAACAACACACTAGCTCCTACAATGAGCAGTTCTTC. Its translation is CASSYYQQHTSSYNEQFF.

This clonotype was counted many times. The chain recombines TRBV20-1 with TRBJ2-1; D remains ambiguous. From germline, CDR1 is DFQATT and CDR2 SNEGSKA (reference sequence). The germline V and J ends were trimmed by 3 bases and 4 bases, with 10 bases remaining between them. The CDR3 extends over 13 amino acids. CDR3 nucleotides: TGCAGTGCTAGCGTGGTCTCATACAATGAGCAGTTCTTC. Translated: CSASVVSYNEQFF.

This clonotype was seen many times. The CDR3 coding sequence is TGTGCCAGCAGCGAGTCGGGGGGAGGGACTGAAGCTTTCTTT. Its translation: CASSESGGGTEAFF. This chain uses TRBV6-1 with TRBJ1-1; D might be TRBD1 (5 bases). Germline CDR1 is MNHNS and CDR2 is SASEGT. Trimming pared 6 bases from V and 5 bases from J, leaving 16 bases between. The CDR3 length is 14 residues.

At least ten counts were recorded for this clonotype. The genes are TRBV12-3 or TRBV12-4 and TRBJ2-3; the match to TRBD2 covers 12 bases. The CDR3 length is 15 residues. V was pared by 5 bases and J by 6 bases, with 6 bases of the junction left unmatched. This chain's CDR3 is CASSASGGALDTQYF. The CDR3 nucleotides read TGTGCCAGCAGTGCTAGCGGGGGGGCCTTGGATACGCAGTATTTT.

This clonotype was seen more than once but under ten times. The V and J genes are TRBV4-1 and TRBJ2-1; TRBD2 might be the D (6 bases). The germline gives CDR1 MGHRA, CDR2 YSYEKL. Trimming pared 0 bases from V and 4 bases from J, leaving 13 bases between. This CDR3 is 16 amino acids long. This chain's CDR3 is CASSQDLTSFYNEQFF. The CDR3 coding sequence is TGCGCCAGCAGCCAAGATCTCACTAGCTTTTACAATGAGCAGTTCTTC.

CDR3 region: CASSKQGFTDTQYF. Written as DNA, the CDR3 is TGTGCCAGCAGTAAACAGGGGTTCACAGATACGCAGTATTTT. This sequence joins TRBV6-2 or TRBV6-3 and TRBJ2-3; 7 bases map to TRBD1. Germline trimming cut 5 bases from V and 2 bases from J; bases unmatched to any gene: 4. The CDR3 loop spans 14 amino acids. In germline, CDR1 is MNHEY, CDR2 SVGEGT.

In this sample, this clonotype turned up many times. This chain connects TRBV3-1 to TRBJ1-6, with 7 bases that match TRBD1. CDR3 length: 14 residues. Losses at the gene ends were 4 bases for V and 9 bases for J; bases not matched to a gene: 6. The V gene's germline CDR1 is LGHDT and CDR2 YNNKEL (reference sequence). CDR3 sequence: CASSLEGAFSPLHF. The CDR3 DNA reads TGTGCCAGCAGCCTCGAGGGGGCCTTTTCACCCCTCCACTTT.

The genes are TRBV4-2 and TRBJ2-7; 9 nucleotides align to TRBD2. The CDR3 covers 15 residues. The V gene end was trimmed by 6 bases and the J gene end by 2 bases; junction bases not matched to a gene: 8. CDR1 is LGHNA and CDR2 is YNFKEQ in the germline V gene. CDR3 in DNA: TGTGCCAGCAGGCTACGACTAGCGGAAGCCTACGAGCAGTACTTC. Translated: CASRLRLAEAYEQYF.

CDR3 protein: CASSYSGIYGYTF. The CDR3 bases are TGTGCCAGCAGTTACTCAGGGATCTATGGCTACACCTTC. The chain couples TRBV6-5 to TRBJ1-2; D gene uncertain. Trimming shortened V by 0 bases and J by 4 bases, and 6 bases separated the two germline ends. Germline V gene data show CDR1 as MNHEY and CDR2 as SVGAGI. The CDR3 totals 13 residues.

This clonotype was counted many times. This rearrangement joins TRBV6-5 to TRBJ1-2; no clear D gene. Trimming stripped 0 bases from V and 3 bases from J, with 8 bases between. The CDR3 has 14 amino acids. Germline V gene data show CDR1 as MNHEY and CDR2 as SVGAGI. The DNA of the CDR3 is TGTGCCAGCAGTTACTCGAGGCGGGACTATGGCTACACCTTC. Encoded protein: CASSYSRRDYGYTF.

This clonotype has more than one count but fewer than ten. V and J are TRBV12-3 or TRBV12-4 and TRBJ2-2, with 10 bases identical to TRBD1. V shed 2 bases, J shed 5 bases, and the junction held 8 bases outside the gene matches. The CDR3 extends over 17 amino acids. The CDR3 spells CASSLPLRDRGTGELFF. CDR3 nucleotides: TGTGCCAGCAGTTTACCTCTCCGGGACAGGGGAACCGGGGAGCTGTTTTTT.

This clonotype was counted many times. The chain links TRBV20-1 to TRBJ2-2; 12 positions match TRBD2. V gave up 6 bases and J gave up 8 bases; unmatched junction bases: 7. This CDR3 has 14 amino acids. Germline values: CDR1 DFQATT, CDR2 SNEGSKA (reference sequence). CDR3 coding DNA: TGCAGTGCCGAGACTAGCGGGAGTGGAGGGGAGCTGTTTTTT. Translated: CSAETSGSGGELFF.

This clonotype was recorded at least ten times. This CDR3 is CASRRITSGVFVYEQYF. DNA for the CDR3: TGTGCCAGCAGGAGGATTACTAGCGGGGTTTTTGTCTACGAGCAGTACTTC. The rearrangement links TRBV2 to TRBJ2-7; 10 bases agree with TRBD2. Germline CDR1 is SNHLY and CDR2 is FYNNEI. Losses at the gene ends were 6 bases for V and 3 bases for J; bases not matched to a gene: 14. CDR3 length: 17 residues.

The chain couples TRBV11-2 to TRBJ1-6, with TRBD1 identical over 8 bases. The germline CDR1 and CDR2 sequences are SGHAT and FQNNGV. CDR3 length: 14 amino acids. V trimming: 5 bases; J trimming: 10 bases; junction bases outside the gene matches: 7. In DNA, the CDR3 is TGTGCCAGCAGCCCCTCGGACAGGGAATCACCCCTCCACTTT. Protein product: CASSPSDRESPLHF.

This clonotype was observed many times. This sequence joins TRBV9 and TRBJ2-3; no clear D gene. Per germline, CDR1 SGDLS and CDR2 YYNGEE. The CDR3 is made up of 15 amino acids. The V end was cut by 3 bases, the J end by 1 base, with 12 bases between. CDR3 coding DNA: TGTGCCAGCAGCGCTTGGAACTCACGCACAGATACGCAGTATTTT. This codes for CASSAWNSRTDTQYF.

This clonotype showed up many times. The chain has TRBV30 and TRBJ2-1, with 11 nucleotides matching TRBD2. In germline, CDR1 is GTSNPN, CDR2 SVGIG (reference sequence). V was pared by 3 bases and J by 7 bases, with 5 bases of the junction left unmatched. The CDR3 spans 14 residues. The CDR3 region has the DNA TGTGCCTGGAGCTTGACTAGCGGGATGAATGAGCAGTTCTTC. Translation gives CAWSLTSGMNEQFF.

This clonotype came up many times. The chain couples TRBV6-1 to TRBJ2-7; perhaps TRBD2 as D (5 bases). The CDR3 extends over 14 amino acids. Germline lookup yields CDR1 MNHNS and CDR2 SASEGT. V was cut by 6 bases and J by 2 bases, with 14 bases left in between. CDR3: CASRWSSGTYEQYF. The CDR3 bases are TGTGCCAGCAGGTGGTCGTCGGGAACCTACGAGCAGTACTTC.

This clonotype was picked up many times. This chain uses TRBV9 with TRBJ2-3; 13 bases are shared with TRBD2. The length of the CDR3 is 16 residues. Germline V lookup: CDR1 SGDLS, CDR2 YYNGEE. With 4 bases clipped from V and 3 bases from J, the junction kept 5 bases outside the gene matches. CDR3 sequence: CASSPTGLAGTDTQYF. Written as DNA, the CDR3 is TGTGCCAGCAGCCCCACGGGACTAGCGGGAACAGATACGCAGTATTTT.

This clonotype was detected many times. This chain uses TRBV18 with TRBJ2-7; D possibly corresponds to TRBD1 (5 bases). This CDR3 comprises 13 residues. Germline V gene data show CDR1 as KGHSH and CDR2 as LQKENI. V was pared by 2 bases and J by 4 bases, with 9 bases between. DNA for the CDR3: TGTGCCAGCTCACCAGGGGCAGAGTACGAGCAGTACTTC. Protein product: CASSPGAEYEQYF. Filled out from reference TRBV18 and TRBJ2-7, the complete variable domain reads NAGVMQNPRHLVRRRGQEARLRCSPMKGHSHVYWYRQLPEEGLKFMVYLQKENIIDESGMPKERFSAEFPKEGPSILRIQQVVRGDSAAYFCASSPGAEYEQYFGPGTRLTVT.

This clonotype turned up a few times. The CDR3 is CASSLGGIVSYNEQFF. The DNA for the CDR3 is TGTGCCAGCAGCTTAGGCGGGATCGTGTCCTACAATGAGCAGTTCTTC. V and J are TRBV5-6 and TRBJ2-1, with D possibly TRBD2 on 6 matching bases. V was cut by 2 bases and J by 1 base, with 13 bases left in between. This CDR3 contains 16 residues. Per the germline V gene, CDR1 is SGHDT and CDR2 is YYEEEE.

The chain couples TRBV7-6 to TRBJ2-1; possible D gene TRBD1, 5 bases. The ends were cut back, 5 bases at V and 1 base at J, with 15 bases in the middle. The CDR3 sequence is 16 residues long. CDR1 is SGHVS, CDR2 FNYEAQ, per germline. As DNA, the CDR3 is TGTGCCAGCAGCCCTGTGTATAGGGGTTCCTACAATGAGCAGTTCTTC. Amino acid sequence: CASSPVYRGSYNEQFF.